Presented here are 29 T cell receptor beta chains from one specimen sequenced in a study of Tregs in tolerant kidney transplant recipients. Clones were sequenced by immunoSEQ multiplex PCR, and TCRdb holds only the in-frame ones, with some missing. The repertoire has under 85,000 clones, roughly 91% of them found once; the top ten carry approximately 0.4%. The sequencing here drew on CD4+ T cells from blood, taken before the transplant. These TCRs come from a human donor who received a combined kidney and bone marrow transplant.

The chain is built from TRBV28 and TRBJ2-7, with 7 bases that match TRBD2. CDR1 is MDHEN and CDR2 is SYDVKM in the germline V gene. J gave up 9 bases and V 7 bases, and 12 bases lay outside the gene matches. CDR3 length: 13 residues. The DNA for the CDR3 is TGTGCCAGCACCACGGGGTCCCCGGGAGGGCAGTACTTC. As protein: CASTTGSPGGQYF. Using reference TRBV28 and TRBJ2-7 for the parts outside the CDR3, the full variable domain is DVKVTQSSRYLVKRTGEKVFLECVQDMDHENMFWYRQDPGLGLRLIYFSYDVKMKEKGDIPEGYSVSREKKERFSLILESASTNQTSMYLCASTTGSPGGQYFGPGTRLTVT.

This clone has a handful of counts. The rearrangement uses TRBV28 and TRBJ1-2; a weak D match, TRBD1 (5 bases). CDR3 length equals 16 residues. Germline-derived CDR1 and CDR2 are MDHEN and SYDVKM. Between the trimmed V and J ends, which lost 7 bases and 6 bases, there was a span of 24 bases. The CDR3 loop is CASTPPGSGRRNGYTF. In DNA form, the CDR3 reads TGTGCCAGCACTCCCCCAGGGTCAGGGAGGAGGAATGGCTACACCTTC.

The V gene is TRBV2, the J gene TRBJ1-4; D gene ambiguous. Per the germline V gene, CDR1 is SNHLY and CDR2 is FYNNEI. V was trimmed by 4 bases and J by 8 bases, leaving 17 bases between them. The CDR3 is made up of 15 amino acids. The CDR3 loop reads CASSGRAGMGEKLFF. In DNA form, the CDR3 reads TGTGCCAGCAGTGGGAGGGCTGGGATGGGGGAAAAACTGTTTTTT. Combining the CDR3 with reference TRBV2 and TRBJ1-4 gives the whole variable domain EPEVTQTPSHQVTQMGQEVILRCVPISNHLYFYWYRQILGQKVEFLVSFYNNEISEKSEIFDDQFSVERPDGSNFTLKIRSTKLEDSAMYFCASSGRAGMGEKLFFGSGTQLSVL.

The V and J genes are TRBV6-5 and TRBJ2-3, with a tentative D call TRBD2 (6 bases). V was trimmed by 6 bases and J by 6 bases, leaving 10 bases between them. This CDR3 has 12 amino acids. Germline V lookup: CDR1 MNHEY, CDR2 SVGAGI. CDR3 coding DNA: TGTGCCAGCAGCGGGACTCTTGATACGCAGTATTTT. Translating it yields CASSGTLDTQYF.

The chain has TRBV5-6 and TRBJ1-1; D remains ambiguous. Trimming took off 4 bases at V and 9 bases at J, with 13 bases between the two ends. Germline-derived CDR1 and CDR2 are SGHDT and YYEEEE. This CDR3 spans 12 amino acids. CDR3 protein: CASSKGEAQAFF. Here the CDR3 DNA reads TGTGCCAGCAGCAAGGGAGAGGCGCAAGCTTTCTTT.

The V call is TRBV11-2, the J call TRBJ1-4; 9 nucleotides align to TRBD1. Germline V lookup: CDR1 SGHAT, CDR2 FQNNGV. There are 16 residues in the CDR3. V dropped 0 bases and J dropped 7; count of bases not matched to a gene: 6. DNA for the CDR3: TGTGCCAGCAGCTTAGATTTTACAGGGGGCGGTGAAAAACTGTTTTTT. Its protein product is CASSLDFTGGGEKLFF.

J is TRBJ1-4 and V is TRBV28, with D perhaps TRBD1 (5 bases). There are 13 residues in the CDR3. Germline V gene sequence: CDR1 MDHEN, CDR2 SYDVKM. Trimming cost V 3 bases and J 5 bases, with 7 bases left between them. The CDR3 DNA reads TGTGCCAGCAGTTTCAGGGCGAATGAAAAACTGTTTTTT. It translates to CASSFRANEKLFF.

This chain links TRBV18 with TRBJ1-3; no clear D gene. V lost 1 base and J 0 bases, leaving 7 bases between the germline ends. The CDR3 spans 15 residues. CDR1 and CDR2 (germline): KGHSH, LQKENI. As DNA, the CDR3 is TGTGCCAGCTCACCACAGACTCACTCTGGAAACACCATATATTTT. It encodes CASSPQTHSGNTIYF.

The chain employs TRBV19 and TRBJ2-5; D ambiguous. Germline V lookup: CDR1 LNHDA, CDR2 SQIVND (reference sequence). The V and J ends lost 5 bases and 5 bases respectively, with 9 bases between them. CDR3 length: 12 residues. The CDR3 nucleotides are TGTGCCAGTAGTTCCCCGAGGGAGACCCAGTACTTC. As protein: CASSSPRETQYF.

This chain links TRBV18 with TRBJ1-1; 9 bases map to TRBD1. The CDR3 runs 16 residues. Trimming removed 3 bases from V and 0 bases from J; junction bases left unmatched: 5. Germline loops: CDR1 KGHSH, CDR2 LQKENI. CDR3 sequence (DNA): TGTGCCAGCTCACCCAGGGACAGGGCTATGAACACTGAAGCTTTCTTT. It is translated as CASSPRDRAMNTEAFF.

This chain joins TRBV27 and TRBJ2-1; 8 nucleotides agree with TRBD2. Germline V CDR1 and CDR2: MNHEY, SMNVEV (reference sequence). CDR3 length: 14 amino acids. V lost 4 bases to trimming and J lost 5 bases; unmatched junction nucleotides: 4. Here the CDR3 DNA reads TGTGCCAGCAGTTGGGTAGCGGGGAACAATGAGCAGTTCTTC. This encodes CASSWVAGNNEQFF.

In this sample, this clone turned up once. The V and J genes are TRBV5-4 and TRBJ2-1; D is possibly TRBD1 (5 bases). The germline V gene encodes CDR1 SGHNT and CDR2 YYREEE (reference sequence). Trimming pared 4 bases from V and 10 bases from J, leaving 9 bases between. This CDR3 is 11 amino acids long. In DNA, the CDR3 is TGTGCCAGCAGCACATGGACAGAGCAGTTCTTC. Translation: CASSTWTEQFF.

The sample holds one count of this clone. J is TRBJ2-1 and V is TRBV5-1, with 7 bases fitting TRBD2. J lost 0 bases, V lost 0 bases, and 0 bases had no gene match. CDR3 length equals 15 residues. The germline V gene has CDR1 SGHRS and CDR2 YFSETQ. CDR3 sequence (DNA): TGCGCCAGCAGCTTGGGACTAGCCTCCTACAATGAGCAGTTCTTC. Its protein is CASSLGLASYNEQFF.

The genes are TRBV5-1 and TRBJ2-3; TRBD2 aligns across 14 bases. CDR3 length: 16 residues. From germline, CDR1 is SGHRS and CDR2 YFSETQ. V gave up 5 bases and J gave up 5 bases; unmatched junction bases: 7. CDR3 coding DNA: TGCGCCAGCAGGGCGGGACTAGCGGGAGTTGTAGATACGCAGTATTTT. Encoded protein: CASRAGLAGVVDTQYF.

This chain joins TRBV19 and TRBJ2-7; 8 positions match TRBD1. The CDR3 length is 13 residues. V was pared by 6 bases and J by 1 base, with 2 bases of the junction left unmatched. Germline CDR1 LNHDA, CDR2 SQIVND (reference sequence). The CDR3 loop reads CASRGTGSYEQYF. CDR3 DNA sequence: TGTGCCAGTAGAGGGACAGGTTCCTACGAGCAGTACTTC. Full variable domain (rest looked up from reference TRBV19 and TRBJ2-7): DGGITQSPKYLFRKEGQNVTLSCEQNLNHDAMYWYRQDPGQGLRLIYYSQIVNDFQKGDIAEGYSVSREKKESFPLTVTSAQKNPTAFYLCASRGTGSYEQYFGPGTRLTVT.

This chain connects TRBV29-1 to TRBJ1-2; 7 nucleotides agree with TRBD1. Trimming cost V 3 bases and J 4 bases; bases outside gene matches: 8. CDR1 and CDR2 from the germline V gene are SQVTM and ANQGSEA. This CDR3 region has 14 residues. CDR3 DNA sequence: TGCAGCGTTGATGCGGGACAGATGCTCTATGGCTACACCTTC. It yields the protein CSVDAGQMLYGYTF.

The chain carries TRBV5-1 and TRBJ2-5, with TRBD2 matching 11 bases. The germline CDR1 and CDR2 sequences are SGHRS and YFSETQ. The CDR3 has 19 amino acids. V was pared by 0 bases and J by 2 bases, with 12 bases of the junction left unmatched. CDR3 in amino acids: CASSLVVGTSGRRQETQYF. CDR3 bases: TGCGCCAGCAGCTTGGTGGTAGGAACTAGCGGGAGAAGGCAAGAGACCCAGTACTTC.

This chain connects TRBV15 to TRBJ2-1; a weak D match, TRBD2 (6 bases). The V and J ends lost 10 bases and 4 bases respectively, with 17 bases between them. The CDR3 is 14 amino acids. Germline assignment: CDR1 LNHNV and CDR2 YYDKDF (reference sequence). CDR3 DNA sequence: TGTGCCATCGCGGCCTCGGACTATTACAATGAGCAGTTCTTC. The encoded protein is CAIAASDYYNEQFF. The full variable domain, its missing parts supplied by reference TRBV15 and TRBJ2-1, is DAMVIQNPRYQVTQFGKPVTLSCSQTLNHNVMYWYQQKSSQAPKLLFHYYDKDFNNEADTPDNFQSRRPNTSFCFLDIRSPGLGDTAMYLCAIAASDYYNEQFFGPGTRLTVL.

This chain joins TRBV7-6 and TRBJ2-7, with D uncertain. Germline V gene data show CDR1 as SGHVS and CDR2 as FNYEAQ. The CDR3 spans 15 residues. Trimming shortened V by 1 base and J by 7 bases, and 17 bases separated the two germline ends. This CDR3 is CASSLEGGPRVEQYF. CDR3 bases: TGTGCCAGCAGCTTAGAAGGCGGCCCCCGGGTGGAGCAGTACTTC.

The chain recombines TRBV28 with TRBJ2-7, with a weak D call TRBD2 (6 bases). The CDR3 is 16 residues long. V gave up 6 bases and J gave up 1 base, with 19 bases separating them. Looked up from germline, CDR1 is MDHEN and CDR2 is SYDVKM. Written as DNA, the CDR3 is TGTGCCAGCAGCCGAAATAGACTAGGGTCGTCCTACGAGCAGTACTTC. Amino acids: CASSRNRLGSSYEQYF.

The chain recombines TRBV10-2 with TRBJ1-2, with a tentative D call TRBD1 (5 bases). The germline gives CDR1 WSHSY, CDR2 SAAADI. The CDR3 covers 16 residues. With 3 bases removed from V and 4 bases from J, the gap between germline ends came to 18 bases. The CDR3 nucleotides are TGCGCCAGCAGTGAATCCCACAGGACGAGGATCTATGGCTACACCTTC. Translated, it gives CASSESHRTRIYGYTF.

This chain joins TRBV28 and TRBJ1-5, with a weak D call TRBD1 (5 bases). The CDR3 is made up of 15 amino acids. The germline V gene encodes CDR1 MDHEN and CDR2 SYDVKM. V shed 5 bases and J shed 0 bases, with 11 bases lying between them. The CDR3 bases are TGTGCCAGCAGTCCCAGGGCAGGTAGCAATCAGCCCCAGCATTTT. Protein: CASSPRAGSNQPQHF.

The chain is built from TRBV30 and TRBJ2-7; D perhaps matches TRBD1 (6 bases). The CDR3 has 12 residues. V was trimmed by 2 bases and J by 4 bases, leaving 9 bases between them. Germline CDR1 GTSNPN, CDR2 SVGIG (reference sequence). CDR3 in DNA: TGTGCCTGGAGTAGCAGGGGATACGAGCAGTACTTC. It specifies CAWSSRGYEQYF.

The chain recombines TRBV4-1 with TRBJ2-7, with TRBD1 identical over 10 bases. Trimming took 3 bases from V and 1 from J; bases not matched to a gene: 6. CDR1 is MGHRA and CDR2 is YSYEKL in the germline V gene. The CDR3 extends over 16 amino acids. The DNA for the CDR3 is TGCGCCAGCAGCCACCCTGGGACAGGGGCTTCCTACGAGCAGTACTTC. Its translation: CASSHPGTGASYEQYF.

This CDR3 reads CASSLTGTTEAFF. DNA of the CDR3: TGCGCCAGCAGCTTGACCGGGACAACTGAAGCTTTCTTT. V and J are TRBV5-1 and TRBJ1-1, with D possibly TRBD1 on 6 matching bases. The V and J ends lost 1 base and 5 bases respectively, with 9 bases between them. CDR1 and CDR2 from the germline V gene are SGHRS and YFSETQ. CDR3 length equals 13 residues.

This chain links TRBV6-1 with TRBJ2-1; 8 bases align to TRBD2. Germline lookup yields CDR1 MNHNS and CDR2 SASEGT. The CDR3 spans 13 residues. Trimming at V came to 8 bases and at J to 10 bases, leaving 10 bases not matched to a gene. In DNA, the CDR3 is TGTGCCAGCGAAGGGACTAGGGCGGGCGAGCAGTTCTTC. Protein: CASEGTRAGEQFF.

This sequence joins TRBV28 and TRBJ2-7; D is perhaps TRBD1 (6 bases). Trimming pared 9 bases from V and 2 bases from J, leaving 11 bases between. The CDR3 extends over 12 amino acids. Per germline, CDR1 MDHEN and CDR2 SYDVKM. CDR3 nucleotides: TGTGCCAGTGGACAGATACCCTACGAGCAGTACTTC. It is translated as CASGQIPYEQYF.

V usage is TRBV15 and J usage is TRBJ2-1; no reliable D call. V was shortened by 0 bases and J by 10 bases, with 13 bases between the two germline ends. From germline, CDR1 is LNHNV and CDR2 YYDKDF (reference sequence). This CDR3 has 14 amino acids. The CDR3 loop is CATSRDRVTHEQFF. The CDR3, as DNA: TGTGCCACCAGCAGAGATCGGGTGACCCACGAGCAGTTCTTC. The full variable domain, in which reference TRBV15 and TRBJ2-1 provide the parts outside the CDR3, is DAMVIQNPRYQVTQFGKPVTLSCSQTLNHNVMYWYQQKSSQAPKLLFHYYDKDFNNEADTPDNFQSRRPNTSFCFLDIRSPGLGDTAMYLCATSRDRVTHEQFFGPGTRLTVL.

The chain links TRBV29-1 to TRBJ2-3; D is unclear. Trimming stripped 0 bases from V and 12 bases from J, with 13 bases between. The germline V gene has CDR1 SQVTM and CDR2 ANQGSEA. This CDR3 has 12 amino acids. CDR3 sequence: CSVEERPLGQYF. Written as DNA, the CDR3 is TGCAGCGTTGAAGAAAGGCCGTTGGGCCAGTATTTT.